This T cell receptor beta chain was found in a study of T cells in tuberculosis. Background on the study: Blood was taken before or within 7 days of anti-tuberculosis therapy. Findings of the study overall: Samples were chosen by availability of cryopreserved specimens. Smaller distances to GMM-specific TCRs suggested their expansion in active tuberculosis.

The V end was cut by 7 bases, the J end by 1 base, with 16 bases between. Per the germline V gene, CDR1 is LNHDA and CDR2 is SQIVND (reference sequence). This CDR3 spans 15 amino acids. The count of this clone is one. The antigen remains undetermined. Described time point: new active TB diagnosis, blood taken before or within 7 days of starting treatment. TCRdb's copy holds only in-frame clones and misses some; the assay was immunoSEQ multiplex PCR. The sample shows tens of thousands of clones, around 85% of them seen only once. This material consisted of PBMCs, taken at tuberculosis diagnosis. The receptor's source is an adult with tuberculosis. V gene TRBV19 combines with J gene TRBJ1-1; possible D gene TRBD1, 6 bases. CDR3 region: CASTPWGLENTEAFF. DNA for the CDR3: TGTGCCAGTACCCCCTGGGGGCTTGAGAACACTGAAGCTTTCTTT.